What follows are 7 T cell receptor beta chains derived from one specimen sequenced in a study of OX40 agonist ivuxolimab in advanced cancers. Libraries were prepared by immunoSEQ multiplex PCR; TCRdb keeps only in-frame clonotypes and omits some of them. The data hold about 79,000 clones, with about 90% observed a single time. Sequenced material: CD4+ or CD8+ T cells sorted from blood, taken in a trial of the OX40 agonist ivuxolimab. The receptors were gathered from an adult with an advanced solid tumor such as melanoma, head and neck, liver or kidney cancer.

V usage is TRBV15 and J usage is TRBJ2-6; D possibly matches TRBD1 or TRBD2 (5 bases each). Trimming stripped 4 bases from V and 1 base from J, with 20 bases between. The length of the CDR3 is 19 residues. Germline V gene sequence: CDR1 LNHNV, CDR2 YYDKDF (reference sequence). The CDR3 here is CATSNWAMGTGSGANVLTF. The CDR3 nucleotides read TGTGCCACCAGCAATTGGGCGATGGGGACGGGGTCTGGGGCCAACGTCCTGACTTTC.

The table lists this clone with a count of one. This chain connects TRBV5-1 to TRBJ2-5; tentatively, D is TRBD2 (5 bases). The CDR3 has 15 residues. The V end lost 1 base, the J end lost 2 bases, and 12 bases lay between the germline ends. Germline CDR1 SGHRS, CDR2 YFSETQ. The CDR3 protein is CASSLMRANQETQYF. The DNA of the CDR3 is TGCGCCAGCAGCTTGATGCGGGCAAATCAAGAGACCCAGTACTTC.

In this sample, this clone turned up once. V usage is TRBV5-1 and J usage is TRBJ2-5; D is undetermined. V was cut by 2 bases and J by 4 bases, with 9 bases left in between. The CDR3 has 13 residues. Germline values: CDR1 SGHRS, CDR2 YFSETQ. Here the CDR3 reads CASSFYSGETQYF. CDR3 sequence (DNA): TGCGCCAGCAGCTTTTACAGTGGAGAGACCCAGTACTTC.

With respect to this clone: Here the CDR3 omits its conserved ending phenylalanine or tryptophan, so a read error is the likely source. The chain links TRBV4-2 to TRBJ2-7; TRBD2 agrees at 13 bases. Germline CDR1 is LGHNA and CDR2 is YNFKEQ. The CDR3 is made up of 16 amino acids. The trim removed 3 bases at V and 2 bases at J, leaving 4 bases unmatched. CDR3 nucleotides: TGTGCCAGCAGCCAGACCGGACTAGCGGGAGCCTACGAGCAGTACATC. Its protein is CASSQTGLAGAYEQYI.

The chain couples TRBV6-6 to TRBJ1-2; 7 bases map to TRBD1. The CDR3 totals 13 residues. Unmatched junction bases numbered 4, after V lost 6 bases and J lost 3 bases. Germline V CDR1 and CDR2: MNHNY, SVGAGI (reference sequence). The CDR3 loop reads CASRQGLDYGYTF. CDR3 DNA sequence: TGTGCCAGCAGACAGGGGTTGGACTATGGCTACACCTTC.

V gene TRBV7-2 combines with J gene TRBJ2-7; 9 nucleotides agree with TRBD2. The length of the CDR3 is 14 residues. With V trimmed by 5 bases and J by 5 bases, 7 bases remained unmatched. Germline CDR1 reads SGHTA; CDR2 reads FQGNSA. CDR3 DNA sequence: TGTGCCAGCAGCCCAGGACTAGCGTCCAACGAGCAGTACTTC. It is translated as CASSPGLASNEQYF.

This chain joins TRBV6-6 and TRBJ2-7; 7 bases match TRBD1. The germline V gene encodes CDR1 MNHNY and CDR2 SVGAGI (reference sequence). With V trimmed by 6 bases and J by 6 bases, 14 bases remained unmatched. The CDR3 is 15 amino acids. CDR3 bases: TGTGCCAGCAGCCCACCCCGGGACAGAGCGCCCGAGCAGTACTTC. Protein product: CASSPPRDRAPEQYF.